This T cell receptor beta chain emerged from a study of T-cell reconstitution after alpha-beta-depleted transplantation in children. Germline V gene data show CDR1 as LGHNA and CDR2 as YSLEER. This CDR3 comprises 15 residues. Unmatched junction bases numbered 4, after V lost 1 base and J lost 4 bases. Unique molecular identifiers featured in how the TCRbeta library was prepared. TCRdb used MiXCR to reprocess the PCR reads, holding one entry per CDR3 protein. The table includes roughly 500,000 distinct CDR3 sequences, 30% to 35% detected once. Sample: PBMCs from the stem cell graft donor, taken from the stem cell graft. The V call is TRBV4-3, the J call TRBJ1-5; 7 bases line up with TRBD1. This receptor was obtained from a human donor who donated a stem cell graft to a child with aplastic anemia. This CDR3 reads CASSQVTGVNQPQHF. In nucleotides, the CDR3 is TGCGCCAGCAGCCAAGTCACAGGGGTTAATCAGCCCCAGCATTTT.